Each of the 18 T cell receptor beta chains below was sequenced from the same sample in a study of cytomegalovirus exposure and HLA in healthy donors. The protocol was immunoSEQ multiplex PCR, while the TCRdb copy is restricted to in-frame clones and leaves out a portion. The sample has some 170,000 clones, roughly nine tenths seen once; the top ten hold roughly 4.2%. The sequenced sample was PBMCs. Receptor source: a man between 18 and 35 years old in good health and CMV-seropositive.

The V call is TRBV11-3, the J call TRBJ2-3, with 14 bases matching TRBD2. Germline-derived CDR1 and CDR2 are SGHNT and YENEEA. V trimming: 5 bases; J trimming: 0 bases; junction bases outside the gene matches: 4. CDR3 length equals 17 residues. This chain's CDR3 is CASSGLAGGSSTDTQYF. Written as DNA, the CDR3 is TGTGCCAGCAGCGGACTAGCGGGAGGATCTAGCACAGATACGCAGTATTTT.

V usage is TRBV15 and J usage is TRBJ1-2, with D perhaps matching TRBD1 (6 bases). CDR1 and CDR2 (germline): LNHNV, YYDKDF (reference sequence). The CDR3 has 13 amino acids. V gave up 3 bases and J gave up 6 bases, with 11 bases separating them. CDR3 in DNA: TGTGCCACCAGCAGGGATAACAGGGATGGCTACACCTTC. It yields the protein CATSRDNRDGYTF.

The rearrangement joins TRBV28 to TRBJ1-1; tentatively, D is TRBD1 (6 bases). There are 14 residues in the CDR3. The V end was cut by 2 bases, the J end by 12 bases, with 19 bases between. CDR1 and CDR2 (germline): MDHEN, SYDVKM. CDR3 nucleotides: TGTGCCAGCAGTTTAAGGGGGGCGGGGGTCGGATCTTTCTTT. As protein: CASSLRGAGVGSFF.

This rearrangement joins TRBV7-9 to TRBJ1-1, with unresolved D. This CDR3 has 14 amino acids. Trimming left V 3 bases short and J 6 bases short, with 14 bases between. The V gene's germline CDR1 is SEHNR and CDR2 FQNEAQ (reference sequence). DNA for the CDR3: TGTGCCAGCAGCTTTAATTTTCGAGGCGCTGAAGCTTTCTTT. This codes for CASSFNFRGAEAFF.

A note on this clone: Sequence at one end of the junction differs from germline and may be a read error. The rearrangement uses TRBV7-7 and TRBJ2-5, with TRBD2 matching 13 bases. This CDR3 has 15 residues. The germline V gene encodes CDR1 SSHAT and CDR2 FNYEAQ (reference sequence). CDR3 residues: CASSLGTSGKETQYF. Here the CDR3 DNA reads TGTGCTAGCAGCTTGGGGACTAGCGGGAAAGAGACCCAGTACTTC. Supplemented by reference TRBV7-7 and TRBJ2-5, the full variable domain reads GAGVSQSPRYKVTKRGQDVTLRCDPISSHATLYWYQQALGQGPEFLTYFNYEAQPDKSGLPSDRFSAERPEGSISTLTIQRTEQRDSAMYRCASSLGTSGKETQYFGPGTRLLVL.

The chain recombines TRBV11-3 with TRBJ1-2; 8 bases match TRBD1. CDR3 size: 15 residues. Looked up from germline, CDR1 is SGHNT and CDR2 is YENEEA. The trim removed 2 bases at V and 8 bases at J, leaving 10 bases unmatched. CDR3 DNA sequence: TGTGCCAGCAGCTTAACCAGTCCCCCAGGGGGCGGCTACACCTTC. Encoded protein: CASSLTSPPGGGYTF.

V is TRBV19 and J is TRBJ2-2, with 8 positions matching TRBD1. V gave up 5 bases and J gave up 0 bases; unmatched junction bases: 5. The CDR3 runs to 16 residues. Germline V CDR1 and CDR2: LNHDA, SQIVND (reference sequence). The CDR3 bases are TGTGCCAGTAGTTACAGGGGGTCCGCGAACACCGGGGAGCTGTTTTTT. Translating gives CASSYRGSANTGELFF.

V and J are TRBV28 and TRBJ1-4, with a weak D call TRBD1 (5 bases). Between the trimmed V and J ends, which lost 3 bases and 2 bases, there was a span of 10 bases. Germline CDR1 MDHEN, CDR2 SYDVKM. The CDR3 runs 15 residues. This CDR3 is CASSLTGVTNEKLFF. For the CDR3, the DNA is TGTGCCAGCAGTTTGACGGGGGTTACTAATGAAAAACTGTTTTTT.

The CDR3 protein is CASSLAGGYADTQYF. The CDR3, as DNA: TGTGCCAGCAGTTTGGCGGGAGGTTACGCAGATACGCAGTATTTT. V gene TRBV28 combines with J gene TRBJ2-3; 8 bases match TRBD2. CDR3 size: 15 residues. Germline V lookup: CDR1 MDHEN, CDR2 SYDVKM. Losses at the gene ends were 3 bases for V and 4 bases for J; bases not matched to a gene: 6. Supplemented by reference TRBV28 and TRBJ2-3, the full variable domain reads DVKVTQSSRYLVKRTGEKVFLECVQDMDHENMFWYRQDPGLGLRLIYFSYDVKMKEKGDIPEGYSVSREKKERFSLILESASTNQTSMYLCASSLAGGYADTQYFGPGTRLTVL.

The chain carries TRBV4-1 and TRBJ2-7; TRBD1 matches at 8 bases. Germline V CDR1 and CDR2: MGHRA, YSYEKL. The CDR3 has 15 residues. V lost 4 bases, J lost 7 bases, and 12 bases stayed unmatched. The chain's CDR3 is CASSPGQGPPGEQYF. CDR3 coding DNA: TGCGCCAGCAGCCCTGGACAGGGACCCCCAGGGGAGCAGTACTTC.

This clone came up once. The chain couples TRBV5-1 to TRBJ1-2; D is undetermined. Germline lookup yields CDR1 SGHRS and CDR2 YFSETQ. Trimming left V 4 bases short and J 1 base short, with 11 bases between. This CDR3 contains 14 residues. In DNA, the CDR3 is TGCGCCAGCAGCGAAACCGGTAATAACTATGGCTACACCTTC. It specifies CASSETGNNYGYTF.

Concerning this clone: This sample also contains other DNA sequences that code for the same CDR3. The chain recombines TRBV19 with TRBJ1-5; D call uncertain. The CDR3 spans 14 residues. Germline V CDR1 and CDR2: LNHDA, SQIVND (reference sequence). V dropped 2 bases and J dropped 3 bases, with 8 bases sitting between them. The CDR3 DNA reads TGTGCCAGTAGTATATCCGGTTCCAATCAGCCCCAGCATTTT. Translated: CASSISGSNQPQHF.

V and J are TRBV5-1 and TRBJ2-1, with 15 bases fitting TRBD2. The CDR3 consists of 17 residues. The V and J ends lost 3 bases and 8 bases, in that order; junction bases with no gene match: 9. Germline V lookup: CDR1 SGHRS, CDR2 YFSETQ. CDR3 in amino acids: CASSWGTSGGRTDEQFF. In DNA, the CDR3 is TGCGCCAGCAGCTGGGGGACTAGCGGGGGGAGGACGGATGAGCAGTTCTTC.

The chain is built from TRBV2 and TRBJ2-3; 9 bases map to TRBD2. With V trimmed by 5 bases and J by 0 bases, 3 bases remained unmatched. In germline, CDR1 is SNHLY, CDR2 FYNNEI. The CDR3 covers 15 residues. CDR3: CASSPTSGSTDTQYF. The CDR3 DNA reads as TGTGCCAGCAGTCCTACTAGCGGGAGCACAGATACGCAGTATTTT. The whole variable domain, remainder taken from reference TRBV2 and TRBJ2-3, is EPEVTQTPSHQVTQMGQEVILRCVPISNHLYFYWYRQILGQKVEFLVSFYNNEISEKSEIFDDQFSVERPDGSNFTLKIRSTKLEDSAMYFCASSPTSGSTDTQYFGPGTRLTVL.

The CDR3 loop reads CASSNRTGLRETQYF. CDR3 DNA sequence: TGTGCCAGCAGCAATCGGACAGGGTTGAGGGAGACCCAGTACTTC. The chain combines TRBV7-9 with TRBJ2-5; 8 bases match TRBD1. The CDR3 length is 15 residues. V trimming: 5 bases; J trimming: 5 bases; junction bases outside the gene matches: 10. Germline V gene sequence: CDR1 SEHNR, CDR2 FQNEAQ (reference sequence).

The gene calls are TRBV2 and TRBJ2-7, with D possibly being TRBD2 (5 bases). This CDR3 comprises 13 residues. The V gene lost 4 bases and the J gene lost 3 bases, with 10 bases spanning the gap. Germline lookup yields CDR1 SNHLY and CDR2 FYNNEI. CDR3 protein: CASSAGNFYEQYF. CDR3 nucleotides: TGTGCCAGCAGTGCGGGAAACTTCTACGAGCAGTACTTC.

The rearrangement uses TRBV5-4 and TRBJ2-1, with D unresolved. This CDR3 has 13 residues. V gave up 6 bases and J gave up 6 bases, with 13 bases separating them. Germline CDR1 is SGHNT and CDR2 is YYREEE (reference sequence). The CDR3 region is CASNNKRGNEQFF. The CDR3 DNA reads TGTGCCAGCAATAATAAGCGAGGCAATGAGCAGTTCTTC.

V is TRBV5-1 and J is TRBJ2-3, with TRBD2 matching over 10 bases. CDR1 and CDR2 from the germline V gene are SGHRS and YFSETQ. The CDR3 is made up of 16 amino acids. V was pared by 0 bases and J by 2 bases, with 3 bases of the junction left unmatched. CDR3 sequence reads: CASSLGTSGYTDTQYF. The DNA for the CDR3 is TGCGCCAGCAGCTTGGGGACTAGCGGTTACACAGATACGCAGTATTTT.